This entry features one T cell receptor beta chain sequence. The target antigen is unknown. The CDR3 is 15 residues long. V shed 4 bases and J shed 7 bases, with 19 bases lying between them. Germline V CDR1 and CDR2: SNHLY, FYNNEI. The data were taken from a study of cytomegalovirus exposure and HLA in healthy donors. General study findings and limits: The study found most TCR sequences rare, yet found some public TCRs in many donors.

Using immunoSEQ multiplex PCR, the repertoire was profiled, and TCRdb retains in-frame clones only, with some absent. This table has 35,000 to 50,000 clones, over 85% appearing once. Separate from the approximately 670-subject first cohort, the approximately 120-subject validation cohort was the one that the donors belonged to. This TCR came from a woman younger than 35 in good health and CMV-seronegative. V gene TRBV2 combines with J gene TRBJ1-1; tentatively, D is TRBD1 (5 bases). The sequenced sample consisted of PBMCs. CDR3 nucleotide sequence: TGTGCCAGCAGTGGAGGGCCAGCGGGGGTTTTTGAAGCTTTCTTT. Translated: CASSGGPAGVFEAFF.